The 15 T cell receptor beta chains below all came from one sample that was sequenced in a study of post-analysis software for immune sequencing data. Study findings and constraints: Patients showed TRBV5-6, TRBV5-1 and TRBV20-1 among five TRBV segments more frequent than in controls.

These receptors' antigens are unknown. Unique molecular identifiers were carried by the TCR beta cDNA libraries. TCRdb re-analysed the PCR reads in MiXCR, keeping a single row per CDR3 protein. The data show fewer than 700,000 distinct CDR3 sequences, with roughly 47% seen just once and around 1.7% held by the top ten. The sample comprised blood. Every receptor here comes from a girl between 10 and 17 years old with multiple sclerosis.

CDR3 amino acids: CASIRTTSYEQYF. The CDR3 coding sequence is TGTGCCAGCATCCGGACCACCTCCTACGAGCAGTACTTC. This chain links TRBV2 with TRBJ2-7; no reliable D call. Per germline, CDR1 SNHLY and CDR2 FYNNEI. The V gene lost 7 bases and the J gene lost 0 bases, with 10 bases spanning the gap. The CDR3 covers 13 residues.

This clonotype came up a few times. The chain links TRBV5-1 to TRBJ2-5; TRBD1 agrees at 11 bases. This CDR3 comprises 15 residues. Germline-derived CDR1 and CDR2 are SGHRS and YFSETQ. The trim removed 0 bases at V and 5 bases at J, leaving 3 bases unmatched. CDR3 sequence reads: CASSLAGTGGETQYF. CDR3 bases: TGCGCCAGCAGCTTGGCCGGGACAGGGGGGGAGACCCAGTACTTC.

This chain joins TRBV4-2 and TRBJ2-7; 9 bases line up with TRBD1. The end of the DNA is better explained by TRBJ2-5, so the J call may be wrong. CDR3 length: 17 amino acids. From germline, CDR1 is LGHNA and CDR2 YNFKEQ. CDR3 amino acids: CASSQVQGQGRMETQYF. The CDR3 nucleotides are TGTGCCAGCAGCCAAGTTCAAGGACAGGGGAGGATGGAGACCCAGTACTTC.

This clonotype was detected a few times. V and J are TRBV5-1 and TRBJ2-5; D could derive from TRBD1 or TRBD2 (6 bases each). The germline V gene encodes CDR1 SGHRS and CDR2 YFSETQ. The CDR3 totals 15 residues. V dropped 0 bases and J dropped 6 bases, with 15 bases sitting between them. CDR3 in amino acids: CASSLDGGEVQTQYF. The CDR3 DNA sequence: TGCGCCAGCAGCTTGGACGGGGGCGAAGTCCAGACCCAGTACTTC.

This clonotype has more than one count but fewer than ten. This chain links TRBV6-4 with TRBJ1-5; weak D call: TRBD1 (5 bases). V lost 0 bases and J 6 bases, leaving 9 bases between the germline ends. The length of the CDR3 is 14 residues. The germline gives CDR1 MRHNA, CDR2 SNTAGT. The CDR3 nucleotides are TGTGCCAGCAGTGACTCGTACAGGCGTCAGCCCCAGCATTTT. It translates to CASSDSYRRQPQHF.

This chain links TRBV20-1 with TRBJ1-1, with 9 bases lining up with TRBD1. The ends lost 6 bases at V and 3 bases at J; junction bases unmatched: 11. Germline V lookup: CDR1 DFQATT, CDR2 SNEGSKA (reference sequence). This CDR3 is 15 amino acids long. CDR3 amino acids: CSAHRQGVTYTEAFF. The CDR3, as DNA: TGCAGTGCGCATCGACAGGGGGTAACGTACACTGAAGCTTTCTTT.

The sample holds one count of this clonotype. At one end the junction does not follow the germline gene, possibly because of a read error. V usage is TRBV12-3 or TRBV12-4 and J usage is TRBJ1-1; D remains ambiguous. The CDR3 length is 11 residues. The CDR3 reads CATSLGTEAFF. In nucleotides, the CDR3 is TGTGCCACCAGTCTGGGCACTGAAGCTTTCTTT.

The CDR3 DNA reads TGCAGTGCCTCCGGGACTAGCGCCTACAATGAGCAGTTCTTC. It codes for CSASGTSAYNEQFF. V and J are TRBV20-1 and TRBJ2-1; TRBD2 matches 10 bases. From germline, CDR1 is DFQATT and CDR2 SNEGSKA (reference sequence). This CDR3 has 14 residues. Losses at the gene ends were 6 bases for V and 2 bases for J; bases not matched to a gene: 4.

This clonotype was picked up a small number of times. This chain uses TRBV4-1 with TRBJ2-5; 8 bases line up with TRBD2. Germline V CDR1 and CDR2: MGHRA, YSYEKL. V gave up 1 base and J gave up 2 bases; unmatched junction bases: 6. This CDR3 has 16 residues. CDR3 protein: CASSQGAAGGQETQYF. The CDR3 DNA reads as TGCGCCAGCAGCCAAGGTGCGGCGGGGGGACAAGAGACCCAGTACTTC.

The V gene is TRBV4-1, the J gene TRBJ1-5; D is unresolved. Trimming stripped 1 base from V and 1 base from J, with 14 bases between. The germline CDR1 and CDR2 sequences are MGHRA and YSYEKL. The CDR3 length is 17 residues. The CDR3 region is CASSQVRLGISNQPQHF. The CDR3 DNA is TGCGCCAGCAGCCAAGTACGTCTGGGGATCAGCAATCAGCCCCAGCATTTT.

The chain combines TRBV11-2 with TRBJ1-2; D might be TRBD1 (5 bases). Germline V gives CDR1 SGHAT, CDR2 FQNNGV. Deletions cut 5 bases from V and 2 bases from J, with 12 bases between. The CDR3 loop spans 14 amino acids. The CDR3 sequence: CASSPPWGNYGYTF. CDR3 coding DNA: TGTGCCAGCAGCCCCCCGTGGGGGAACTATGGCTACACCTTC. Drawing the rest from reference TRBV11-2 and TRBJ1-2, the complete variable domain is EAGVAQSPRYKIIEKRQSVAFWCNPISGHATLYWYQQILGQGPKLLIQFQNNGVVDDSQLPKDRFSAERLKGVDSTLKIQPAKLEDSAVYLCASSPPWGNYGYTFGSGTRLTVV.

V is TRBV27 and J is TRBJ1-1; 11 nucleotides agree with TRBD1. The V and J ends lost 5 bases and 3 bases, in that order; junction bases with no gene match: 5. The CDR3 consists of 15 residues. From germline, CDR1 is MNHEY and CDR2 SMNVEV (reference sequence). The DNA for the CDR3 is TGTGCCAGCAGTGCGGACAGGGGGCTCTACACTGAAGCTTTCTTT. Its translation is CASSADRGLYTEAFF.

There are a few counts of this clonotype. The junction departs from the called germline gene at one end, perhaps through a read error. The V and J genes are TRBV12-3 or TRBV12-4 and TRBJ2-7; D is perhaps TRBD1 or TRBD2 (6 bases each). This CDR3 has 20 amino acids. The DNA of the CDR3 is TGTGCCGGCAGTTTCGCTAGCGTCGCCGACTTCGACAGGCCCCTAGGGGAGCAGTACTTC. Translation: CAGSFASVADFDRPLGEQYF.

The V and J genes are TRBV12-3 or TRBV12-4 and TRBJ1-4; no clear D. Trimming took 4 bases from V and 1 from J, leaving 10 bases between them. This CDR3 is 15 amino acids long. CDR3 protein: CASSSGPGTNEKLFF. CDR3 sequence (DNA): TGTGCCAGCAGTTCCGGCCCAGGAACTAATGAAAAACTGTTTTTT.

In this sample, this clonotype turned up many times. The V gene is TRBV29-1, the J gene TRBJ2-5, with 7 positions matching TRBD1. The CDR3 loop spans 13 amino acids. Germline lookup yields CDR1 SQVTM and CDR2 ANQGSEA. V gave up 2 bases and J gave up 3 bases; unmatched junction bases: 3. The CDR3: CSVERGTEETQYF. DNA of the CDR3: TGCAGCGTTGAACGAGGGACAGAAGAGACCCAGTACTTC.